The 23 T cell receptor beta chains given below trace back to one sample, sequenced in a study of blood T cell repertoires in COVID-19. Libraries were prepared by immunoSEQ multiplex PCR; TCRdb keeps only in-frame clonotypes and omits some of them. This sample has a few hundred thousand clones, with 88% found just once. Input material: PBMCs or T cells enriched from blood (not recorded which). These receptors came from a woman in her twenties or thirties who had been exposed to COVID-19.

J is TRBJ2-2 and V is TRBV6-5, with D possibly being TRBD1 (6 bases). Germline V gene lookup returns CDR1 MNHEY and CDR2 SVGAGI. Trimming took off 7 bases at V and 2 bases at J, with 14 bases between the two ends. This CDR3 has 15 residues. CDR3 nucleotide sequence: TGTGCCAGCACCAAAGGGGGACACAACACCGGGGAGCTGTTTTTT. The encoded protein is CASTKGGHNTGELFF.

The rearrangement links TRBV18 to TRBJ2-2, with TRBD1 identical over 7 bases. The CDR3 length is 15 residues. In germline, CDR1 is KGHSH, CDR2 LQKENI. With 2 bases clipped from V and 0 bases from J, the junction kept 0 bases outside the gene matches. DNA of the CDR3: TGTGCCAGCTCACCAGGGACAGCGAACACCGGGGAGCTGTTTTTT. It translates to CASSPGTANTGELFF.

The chain links TRBV11-2 to TRBJ2-2; 7 bases fit TRBD2. CDR1 and CDR2 (germline): SGHAT, FQNNGV. The CDR3 consists of 17 residues. V shed 6 bases, J shed 5 bases, and the junction held 15 bases outside the gene matches. CDR3 DNA: TGTGCCAGCAGGGGTCTCCGGGGGGACCGGGGGACCGGGGAGCTGTTTTTT. This encodes CASRGLRGDRGTGELFF.

This clone has just a few counts. The chain links TRBV7-9 to TRBJ1-2, with D unresolved. The germline V gene has CDR1 SEHNR and CDR2 FQNEAQ (reference sequence). V was clipped by 3 bases and J by 2 bases, with 7 bases between them. The CDR3 runs to 13 residues. CDR3 residues: CASSFSANYGYTF. The CDR3 nucleotides read TGTGCCAGCAGCTTTAGCGCAAACTATGGCTACACCTTC.

Only one count was recorded for this clone. The chain combines TRBV11-2 with TRBJ2-7; 8 bases agree with TRBD2. CDR1 SGHAT and CDR2 FQNNGV come from the germline V gene. V lost 7 bases to trimming and J lost 4 bases; unmatched junction nucleotides: 15. This CDR3 is 16 amino acids long. The CDR3 protein is CASTHGGSGIRYEQYF. The CDR3 DNA sequence: TGTGCCAGCACCCATGGGGGTAGCGGGATAAGATACGAGCAGTACTTC.

This chain joins TRBV28 and TRBJ2-3, with D perhaps TRBD2 (6 bases). The CDR3 length is 12 residues. Trimming shortened V by 6 bases and J by 4 bases, and 8 bases separated the two germline ends. Germline loops: CDR1 MDHEN, CDR2 SYDVKM. The DNA of the CDR3 is TGTGCCAGCAGCGGGAGACCAGATACGCAGTATTTT. It specifies CASSGRPDTQYF.

The rearrangement links TRBV2 to TRBJ1-1; D remains ambiguous. The V gene's germline CDR1 is SNHLY and CDR2 FYNNEI. Between the trimmed V and J ends, which lost 2 bases and 6 bases, there was a span of 10 bases. CDR3 length: 13 residues. CDR3 protein: CASSESGGAEAFF. Written as DNA, the CDR3 is TGTGCCAGCAGTGAAAGTGGAGGCGCTGAAGCTTTCTTT.

The rearrangement uses TRBV11-1 and TRBJ1-2, with TRBD1 matching over 9 bases. The CDR3 has 14 amino acids. Unmatched junction bases numbered 0, after V lost 1 base and J lost 3 bases. Germline V CDR1 and CDR2: SGHAT, FQDESV (reference sequence). This chain's CDR3 is CASSLGTGDYGYTF. CDR3 sequence (DNA): TGTGCCAGCAGCTTAGGGACAGGGGACTATGGCTACACCTTC.

The chain uses TRBV7-3 and TRBJ2-5, with D perhaps TRBD2 (5 bases). The CDR3 runs 16 residues. The V gene's germline CDR1 is SGHTA and CDR2 FQGTGA. V lost 1 base to trimming and J lost 0 bases, with 12 bases between them. CDR3 loop: CASSLKQRADQETQYF. CDR3 in DNA: TGTGCCAGCAGCTTAAAGCAACGAGCGGACCAAGAGACCCAGTACTTC.

The chain joins TRBV7-3 to TRBJ1-3; weak D call: TRBD1 (5 bases). The CDR3 extends over 14 amino acids. V was trimmed by 5 bases and J by 4 bases, leaving 12 bases between them. The germline V gene encodes CDR1 SGHTA and CDR2 FQGTGA. CDR3 in amino acids: CASSEGTEGNTIYF. CDR3 nucleotides: TGTGCCAGCAGCGAGGGGACTGAAGGAAACACCATATATTTT.

V is TRBV20-1 and J is TRBJ2-3; D is unresolved. Germline V gives CDR1 DFQATT, CDR2 SNEGSKA (reference sequence). V dropped 7 bases and J dropped 9 bases, with 14 bases sitting between them. The CDR3 runs 11 residues. The CDR3 nucleotides are TGCAGTGGTCCCTTCGGAGCCACGCAGTATTTT. Translating gives CSGPFGATQYF.

This clone was counted a single time. This chain joins TRBV6-1 and TRBJ2-2; 11 bases align to TRBD2. Per germline, CDR1 MNHNS and CDR2 SASEGT. This CDR3 has 20 residues. J gave up 0 bases and V 4 bases, and 13 bases lay outside the gene matches. The CDR3 nucleotides read TGTGCCAGCAGTGCCCTAATACCGGGACTAGCGGTCGCGAACACCGGGGAGCTGTTTTTT. Translated, it gives CASSALIPGLAVANTGELFF.

The chain couples TRBV5-4 to TRBJ1-2; the D gene is possibly TRBD1 (5 bases). The ends were cut back, 4 bases at V and 3 bases at J, with 19 bases in the middle. Germline assignment: CDR1 SGHNT and CDR2 YYREEE (reference sequence). This CDR3 has 16 residues. In DNA form, the CDR3 reads TGTGCCAGCAGCGCCGGGTTGTGGGGGGTCGACTATGGCTACACCTTC. Translation: CASSAGLWGVDYGYTF.

The J gene is TRBJ1-2, the V gene TRBV28; D remains unclear. The CDR3 has 16 residues. The V end lost 3 bases, the J end lost 0 bases, and 14 bases lay between the germline ends. The germline gives CDR1 MDHEN, CDR2 SYDVKM. The CDR3 coding sequence is TGTGCCAGCAGTTTGCCCCTGAGTCTAACTAACTATGGCTACACCTTC. Protein sequence: CASSLPLSLTNYGYTF.

This sequence joins TRBV6-5 and TRBJ1-2, with D perhaps matching TRBD1 (6 bases). Germline assignment: CDR1 MNHEY and CDR2 SVGAGI. The CDR3 sequence is 13 residues long. Deletions cut 9 bases from V and 1 base from J, with 12 bases between. Written as DNA, the CDR3 is TGTGCCAGTGGACAGTCCGGTAACTATGGCTACACCTTC. Protein: CASGQSGNYGYTF.

This chain joins TRBV27 and TRBJ1-2; D is possibly TRBD1 (6 bases). The V end lost 3 bases, the J end lost 7 bases, and 15 bases lay between the germline ends. Germline CDR1 reads MNHEY; CDR2 reads SMNVEV (reference sequence). This CDR3 is 14 amino acids long. CDR3 nucleotides: TGTGCCAGCAGTTTCCAAACAGGGTTCGGTGGCTACACCTTC. Encoded protein: CASSFQTGFGGYTF.

The J gene is TRBJ1-4, the V gene TRBV18; TRBD1 matches 8 bases. Germline-derived CDR1 and CDR2 are KGHSH and LQKENI. Trimming cost V 2 bases and J 7 bases; bases outside gene matches: 9. The CDR3 has 16 residues. The CDR3 sequence: CASSPYSGTGSEKLFF. DNA for the CDR3: TGTGCCAGCTCACCATACTCCGGGACAGGTAGTGAAAAACTGTTTTTT.

V gene TRBV19 combines with J gene TRBJ1-1, with D perhaps TRBD1 (5 bases). Trimming cost V 5 bases and J 3 bases, with 10 bases left between them. Germline V gene sequence: CDR1 LNHDA, CDR2 SQIVND (reference sequence). The CDR3 is 13 residues long. CDR3 sequence (DNA): TGTGCCAGTAGTCTTGGGGGGGACACTGAAGCTTTCTTT. Translation gives CASSLGGDTEAFF.

The chain joins TRBV5-1 to TRBJ2-2, with 9 nucleotides matching TRBD2. CDR3 length: 16 amino acids. The germline V gene encodes CDR1 SGHRS and CDR2 YFSETQ. V was pared by 1 base and J by 6 bases, with 7 bases of the junction left unmatched. CDR3: CASSLSSGSISGELFF. DNA of the CDR3: TGCGCCAGCAGCTTGAGTAGCGGGAGTATCTCCGGGGAGCTGTTTTTT. The full variable domain, in which reference TRBV5-1 and TRBJ2-2 provide the parts outside the CDR3, is KAGVTQTPRYLIKTRGQQVTLSCSPISGHRSVSWYQQTPGQGLQFLFEYFSETQRNKGNFPGRFSGRQFSNSRSEMNVSTLELGDSALYLCASSLSSGSISGELFFGEGSRLTVL.

The rearrangement joins TRBV28 to TRBJ2-7; D perhaps matches TRBD1 (6 bases). The CDR3 length is 15 residues. Germline loops: CDR1 MDHEN, CDR2 SYDVKM. Trimming removed 5 bases at V and 6 bases at J, with 20 bases between. DNA of the CDR3: TGTGCCAGCAGTGTCCCCAGGGGATTGTTGGGCGAGCAGTACTTC. Amino acids: CASSVPRGLLGEQYF.

This clone was seen once. This chain links TRBV7-9 with TRBJ1-4; D remains unclear. Germline V gives CDR1 SEHNR, CDR2 FQNEAQ (reference sequence). Trimming took off 6 bases at V and 8 bases at J, with 7 bases between the two ends. There are 11 residues in the CDR3. The CDR3 sequence is CASSHQEKLFF. In DNA, the CDR3 is TGTGCCAGCAGTCACCAGGAAAAACTGTTTTTT.

The chain carries TRBV30 and TRBJ2-1, with 7 bases that match TRBD1. CDR1 is GTSNPN, CDR2 SVGIG, per germline (reference sequence). Trimming took 4 bases from V and 4 from J; bases not matched to a gene: 7. The CDR3 spans 14 residues. CDR3 loop: CAWTPGQPYNEQFF. For the CDR3, the DNA is TGTGCCTGGACCCCGGGACAGCCGTACAATGAGCAGTTCTTC.

The V and J genes are TRBV28 and TRBJ2-7, with D perhaps matching TRBD1 (6 bases). The CDR3 is 13 amino acids. CDR1 MDHEN and CDR2 SYDVKM come from the germline V gene. V dropped 5 bases and J dropped 2 bases, with 10 bases sitting between them. The CDR3 sequence is CASSLGGPYEQYF. The CDR3 DNA reads as TGTGCCAGCAGTCTAGGGGGTCCCTACGAGCAGTACTTC. The whole variable domain, remainder taken from reference TRBV28 and TRBJ2-7, is DVKVTQSSRYLVKRTGEKVFLECVQDMDHENMFWYRQDPGLGLRLIYFSYDVKMKEKGDIPEGYSVSREKKERFSLILESASTNQTSMYLCASSLGGPYEQYFGPGTRLTVT.